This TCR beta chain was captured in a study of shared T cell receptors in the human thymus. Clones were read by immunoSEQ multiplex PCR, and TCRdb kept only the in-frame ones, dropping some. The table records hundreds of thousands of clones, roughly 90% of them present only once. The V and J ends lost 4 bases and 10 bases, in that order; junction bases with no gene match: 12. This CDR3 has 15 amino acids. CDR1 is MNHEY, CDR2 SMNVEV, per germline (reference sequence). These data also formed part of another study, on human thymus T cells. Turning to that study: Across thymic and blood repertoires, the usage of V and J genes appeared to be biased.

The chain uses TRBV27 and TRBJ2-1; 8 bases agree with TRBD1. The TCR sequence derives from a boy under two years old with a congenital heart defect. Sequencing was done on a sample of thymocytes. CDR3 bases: TGTGCCAGCAGTTCTCGGGGACAGGCCCCAAGGGAGCAGTTCTTC. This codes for CASSSRGQAPREQFF.